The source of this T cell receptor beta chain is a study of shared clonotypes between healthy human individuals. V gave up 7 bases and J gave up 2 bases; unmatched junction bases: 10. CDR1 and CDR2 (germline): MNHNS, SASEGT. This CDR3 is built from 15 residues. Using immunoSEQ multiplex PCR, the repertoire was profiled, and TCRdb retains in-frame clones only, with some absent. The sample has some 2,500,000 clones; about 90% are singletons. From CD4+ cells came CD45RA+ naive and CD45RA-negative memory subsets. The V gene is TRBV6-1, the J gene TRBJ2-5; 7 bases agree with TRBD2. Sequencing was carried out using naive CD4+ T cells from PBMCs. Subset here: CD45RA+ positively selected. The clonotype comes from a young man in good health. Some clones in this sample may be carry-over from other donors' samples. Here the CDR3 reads CASNEPRREQETQYF. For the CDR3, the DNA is TGTGCCAGCAACGAGCCTCGGCGGGAGCAAGAGACCCAGTACTTC.